This is a list of T cell receptor beta chains from one sample in a study of T-cell memory formation after mild COVID-19. TCRdb re-derived calls from the 5' RACE reads in MiXCR, one entry per CDR3 protein. In the table there are 300,000 or so distinct CDR3 sequences, roughly 16% of which are singletons. Sequencing used PBMCs or a T cell subset sorted from them (not recorded which). All receptors come from a young man who had mild COVID-19 (a few samples of this study predate the infection). Cell type and time point are not known. Each CDR3 is given with its conserved first and last residue. The D gene is left open where the match is weak. Expanded clones are given a class, and other clones once, few, many or no size at all.

clone_size,v_call,j_call,cdr3_length,d_call,cdr3_aa
few,TRBV2,TRBJ2-3,14,-,CASSEVTDGDTQYF
-,TRBV5-1,TRBJ2-3,15,TRBD2,CASSLMAGGPDTQYF
few,TRBV7-2,TRBJ2-5,11,-,CASSDPETQYF
few,TRBV28,TRBJ1-6,15,-,CASSLLEGYNSPLHF
few,TRBV20-1,TRBJ1-1,14,-,CSALTGRLNTEAFF
many,TRBV11-2,TRBJ2-5,16,TRBD2,CASSSLSGGAGETQYF
few,TRBV9,TRBJ1-2,13,-,CASSVAQGYGYTF
many,TRBV4-2,TRBJ2-3,13,TRBD2,CASSGTSADTQYF
few,TRBV4-1,TRBJ2-7,15,TRBD2,CASSQVLAGPYEQYF
few,TRBV7-2,TRBJ1-1,16,-,CASSGARGGTNTEAFF
-,TRBV3-1,TRBJ2-3,16,TRBD2,CASSQLAGGREDTQYF
few,TRBV4-2,TRBJ2-7,16,-,CASSQEVLIGSYEQYF
-,TRBV12-3/TRBV12-4,TRBJ1-2,13,-,CASSNGATYGYTF
-,TRBV29-1,TRBJ1-1,15,-,CSVVPPRALNTEAFF
few,TRBV19,TRBJ2-5,14,-,CASSSSPGPETQYF
few,TRBV5-1,TRBJ1-1,15,TRBD1,CASSLVAGTEIEAFF
many,TRBV6-5,TRBJ2-2,14,-,CASSYSGVVGELFF
-,TRBV3-1,TRBJ2-4,14,-,CASSLLSAKNIQYF
few,TRBV5-1,TRBJ2-4,14,-,CASSLGERGNIQYF
-,TRBV4-3,TRBJ2-1,13,-,CASSRDHYNEQFF
few,TRBV28,TRBJ1-6,15,-,CASSLAALVSSPLHF
-,TRBV5-1,TRBJ2-1,13,-,CASSRTGLGEQFF
-,TRBV6-5,TRBJ1-2,15,-,CASSYMGGIWDGYTF
-,TRBV2,TRBJ1-6,14,-,CASSEELRDSPLHF
-,TRBV4-1,TRBJ2-7,15,TRBD1,CASSLTGQGPYEQYF
medium-sized,TRBV3-1,TRBJ2-5,17,-,CASSQVVIAVSQETQYF
few,TRBV24-1,TRBJ2-5,15,TRBD1,CATSAGGQFQETQYF
few,TRBV5-1,TRBJ2-3,16,TRBD2,CARNRLAGGTTDTQYF
-,TRBV4-3,TRBJ1-2,15,-,CASSRGTATNYGYTF
-,TRBV29-1,TRBJ1-1,13,-,CSARGTLNTEAFF
few,TRBV2,TRBJ2-7,13,-,CASGLQGIYEQYF
-,TRBV12-3/TRBV12-4,TRBJ1-2,13,-,CASSFGGLDGYTF
-,TRBV7-2,TRBJ2-5,16,TRBD2,CASSSGGTIAGETQYF
many,TRBV7-2,TRBJ1-1,14,-,CASSFQSRDTEAFF
-,TRBV10-3,TRBJ2-1,13,-,CAISEAANNEQFF